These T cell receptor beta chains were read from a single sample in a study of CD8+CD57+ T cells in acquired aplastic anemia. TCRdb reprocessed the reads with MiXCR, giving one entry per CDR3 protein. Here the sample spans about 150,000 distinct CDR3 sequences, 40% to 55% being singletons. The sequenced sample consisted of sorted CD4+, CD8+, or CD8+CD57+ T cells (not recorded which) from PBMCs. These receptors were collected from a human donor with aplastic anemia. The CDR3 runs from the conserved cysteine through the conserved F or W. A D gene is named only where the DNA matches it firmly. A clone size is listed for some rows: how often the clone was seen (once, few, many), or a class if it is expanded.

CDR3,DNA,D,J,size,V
CASSQITGVQPQHF,TGCGCCAGCAGCCAAATAACAGGGGTTCAGCCCCAGCATTTT,TRBD1,TRBJ1-5,-,TRBV4-1
CAISESGGGTGELFF,TGTGCCATCAGTGAGTCGGGAGGGGGCACCGGGGAGCTGTTTTTT,-,TRBJ2-2,-,TRBV10-3
CASSLGLAGVNEQFF,TGTGCCAGCAGTTTAGGGCTAGCGGGAGTCAATGAGCAGTTCTTC,TRBD2,TRBJ2-1,many,TRBV12-3/TRBV12-4
CSARAGVGQPQHF,TGCAGTGCTAGGGCAGGGGTCGGCCAGCCCCAGCATTTT,-,TRBJ1-5,-,TRBV20-1
CASSPRQGRTDTQYF,TGTGCCAGCAGCCCGCGGCAGGGCCGCACAGATACGCAGTATTTT,-,TRBJ2-3,many,TRBV7-6
CASSPTSDTYNEQFF,TGTGCCAGCAGCCCGACTAGCGACACCTACAATGAGCAGTTCTTC,TRBD2,TRBJ2-1,many,TRBV7-2
CSLTAGGSTDTQYF,TGCAGTCTTACGGCAGGGGGAAGCACAGATACGCAGTATTTT,TRBD1,TRBJ2-3,-,TRBV29-1
CASSGGRVTEAFF,TGTGCCAGTAGTGGTGGCAGGGTAACTGAAGCTTTCTTT,-,TRBJ1-1,-,TRBV19
CASSSTWGEAAEHYGYTF,TGTGCCAGCAGCTCTACGTGGGGAGAGGCAGCCGAACACTATGGCTACACCTTC,-,TRBJ1-2,-,TRBV5-6
CASSQALQGAVSNQPQHF,TGCGCCAGCAGCCAAGCCCTACAGGGGGCTGTGAGCAATCAGCCCCAGCATTTT,TRBD1,TRBJ1-5,-,TRBV4-1
CGLRWLAQETQYF,TGCGGCCTTCGGTGGCTAGCGCAAGAGACCCAGTACTTC,-,TRBJ2-5,-,TRBV20-1
CASSDLGQGNSPLHF,TGTGCCAGCAGTGACTTGGGACAGGGTAATTCACCCCTCCACTTT,TRBD1,TRBJ1-6,-,TRBV2
CASTRGTSASNEQFF,TGTGCCAGCACTCGGGGGACTAGCGCCTCTAATGAGCAGTTCTTC,TRBD2,TRBJ2-1,-,TRBV2
CASSLGAAGLYNSPLHF,TGTGCCAGCAGCTTAGGCGCGGCAGGCCTCTATAATTCACCCCTCCACTTT,-,TRBJ1-6,-,TRBV11-1
CSARDRRLPNYGYTF,TGCAGTGCTAGAGATCGGAGACTACCTAACTATGGCTACACCTTC,-,TRBJ1-2,-,TRBV20-1
CASRGTGHVGYTF,TGTGCCAGCAGGGGCACGGGACATGTCGGCTACACCTTC,-,TRBJ1-2,few,TRBV2
CASSLGQGLYEQYF,TGTGCCAGCAGTTTGGGACAGGGCTTGTACGAGCAGTACTTC,TRBD1,TRBJ2-7,-,TRBV12-3/TRBV12-4
CSVEPAGGTGELFF,TGCAGCGTTGAACCAGCGGGAGGCACCGGGGAGCTGTTTTTT,TRBD2,TRBJ2-2,-,TRBV29-1
CAISTRTDGYTF,TGTGCCATCAGTACTCGGACAGACGGCTACACCTTC,-,TRBJ1-2,many,TRBV10-3
CASSLEAAGGPIGTDTQYF,TGCGCCAGCAGCTTGGAAGCAGCGGGAGGGCCGATTGGCACAGATACGCAGTATTTT,TRBD2,TRBJ2-3,many,TRBV5-1
CASSPGTGSVLTF,TGTGCCAGCAGCCCCGGGACGGGGAGCGTCCTGACTTTC,-,TRBJ2-6,many,TRBV7-6
CASSPNGGSSAWVDTQYF,TGTGCCAGCAGCCCCAACGGGGGGTCGAGTGCGTGGGTGGATACGCAGTATTTT,TRBD2,TRBJ2-3,many,TRBV7-6
CASSVPSKGSGSQETQYF,TGTGCCAGCAGCGTTCCCTCGAAGGGTAGCGGGAGCCAAGAGACCCAGTACTTC,TRBD2,TRBJ2-5,-,TRBV9
CASSPPGLDNEQFF,TGTGCCAGCAGCCCCCCGGGACTAGATAATGAGCAGTTCTTC,TRBD2,TRBJ2-1,many,TRBV7-3
CAIASFSEHGYTF,TGTGCCATCGCGAGTTTTTCAGAGCACGGCTACACCTTC,-,TRBJ1-2,-,TRBV10-3